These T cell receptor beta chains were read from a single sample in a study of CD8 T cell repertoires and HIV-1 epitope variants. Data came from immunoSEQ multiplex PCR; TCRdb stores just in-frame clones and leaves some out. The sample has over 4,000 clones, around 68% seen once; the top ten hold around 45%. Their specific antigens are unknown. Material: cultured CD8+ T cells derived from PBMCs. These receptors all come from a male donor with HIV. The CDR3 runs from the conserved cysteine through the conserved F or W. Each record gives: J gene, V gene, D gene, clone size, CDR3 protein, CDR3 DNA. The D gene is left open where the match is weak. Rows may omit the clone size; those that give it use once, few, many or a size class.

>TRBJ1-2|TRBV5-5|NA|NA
CASSLAGPSYGYTF
TGTGCCAGCAGCTTGGCGGGGCCAAGCTATGGCTACACCTTC
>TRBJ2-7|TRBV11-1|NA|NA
CASSYPGAGYEQYF
TGTGCCAGCAGCTACCCAGGGGCAGGGTACGAGCAGTACTTC
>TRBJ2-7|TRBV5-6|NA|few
CASSPEGHYEQYF
TGTGCCAGCAGCCCGGAAGGGCACTACGAGCAGTACTTC
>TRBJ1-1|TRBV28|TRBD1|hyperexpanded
CASSSPGTGVISTEAFF
TGTGCCAGCAGTTCCCCCGGGACAGGGGTGATTTCCACTGAAGCTTTCTTT
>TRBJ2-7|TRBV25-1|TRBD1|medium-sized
CASSSDRWDRETYEQYF
TGTGCCAGCAGTAGTGACCGATGGGACAGGGAAACCTACGAGCAGTACTTC
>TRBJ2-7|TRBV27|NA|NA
CASSPPLTSGPHYEQYF
TGTGCCAGCAGTCCCCCACTTACGTCGGGACCCCATTACGAGCAGTACTTC
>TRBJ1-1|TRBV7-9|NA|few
CASSLNGGSNTEAFF
TGTGCCAGCAGCTTAAATGGGGGTTCCAACACTGAAGCTTTCTTT
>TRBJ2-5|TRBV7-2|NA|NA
CASSRGWQETQYF
TGTGCCAGCAGCAGGGGTTGGCAAGAGACCCAGTACTTC
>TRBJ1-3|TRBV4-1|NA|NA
CASSQLGSGNTIYF
TGCGCCAGCAGCCAGTTAGGTTCTGGAAACACCATATATTTT
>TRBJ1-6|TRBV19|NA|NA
CASSSSGTRSPLHF
TGTGCCAGTAGTTCTTCGGGGACAAGGTCACCCCTCCACTTT
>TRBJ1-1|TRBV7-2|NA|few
CASSLGNPEAFF
TGTGCCAGCAGCTTGGGTAACCCTGAAGCTTTCTTT
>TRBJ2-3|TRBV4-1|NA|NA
CASRGSGAGLDTQYF
TGCGCCAGCAGAGGGTCAGGGGCAGGTTTGGATACGCAGTATTTT
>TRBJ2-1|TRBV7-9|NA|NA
CASSLQTSFYNEQFF
TGTGCCAGCAGCTTGCAGACTAGTTTCTACAATGAGCAGTTCTTC
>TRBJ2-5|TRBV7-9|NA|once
CASSLGGSYQETQYF
TGTGCCAGCAGCTTAGGTGGCAGCTACCAAGAGACCCAGTACTTC
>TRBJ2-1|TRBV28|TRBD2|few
CASTTGTSMGNEQFF
TGTGCCAGCACCACCGGGACTAGCATGGGCAATGAGCAGTTCTTC
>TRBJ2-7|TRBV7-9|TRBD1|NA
CASSFPRGPVDEQYF
TGTGCCAGCAGCTTCCCGAGGGGGCCGGTCGACGAGCAGTACTTC
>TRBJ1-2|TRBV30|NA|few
CAWSVVERNGYTF
TGTGCCTGGAGTGTAGTTGAGAGAAATGGCTACACCTTC
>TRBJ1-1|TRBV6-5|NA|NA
CASSYLDMNTEAFF
TGTGCCAGCAGTTACTTGGATATGAACACTGAAGCTTTCTTT
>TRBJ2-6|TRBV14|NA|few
CASSQETGRSAGANVLTF
TGTGCCAGCAGCCAAGAAACGGGGAGATCGGCTGGGGCCAACGTCCTGACTTTC
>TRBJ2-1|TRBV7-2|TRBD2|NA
CASSLGVLAGGNEQFF
TGTGCCAGCAGCTTAGGGGTCCTAGCGGGAGGAAATGAGCAGTTCTTC
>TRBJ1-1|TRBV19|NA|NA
CASSSSGRQAFF
TGTGCCAGTAGTTCCTCCGGGAGGCAAGCTTTCTTT
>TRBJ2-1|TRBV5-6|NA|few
CASSSRPNEQFF
TGTGCCAGCAGCTCCAGACCGAATGAGCAGTTCTTC
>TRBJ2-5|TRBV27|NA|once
CASRQTGRLIEETQYF
TGTGCCAGCAGACAGACAGGCCGCCTTATCGAAGAGACCCAGTACTTC
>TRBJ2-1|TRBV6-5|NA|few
CASSYGGRGYDEQFF
TGTGCCAGCAGTTACGGGGGCAGGGGTTATGATGAGCAGTTCTTC
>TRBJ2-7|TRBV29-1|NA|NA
CSVEDQGTRPYEQYF
TGCAGCGTTGAAGATCAGGGGACACGCCCTTACGAGCAGTACTTC
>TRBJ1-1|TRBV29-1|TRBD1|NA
CSAGQGAKNTEAFF
TGCAGCGCCGGACAGGGGGCCAAGAACACTGAAGCTTTCTTT
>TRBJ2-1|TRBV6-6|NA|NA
CASSRPYNEQFF
TGTGCCAGCAGCCGACCCTACAATGAGCAGTTCTTC
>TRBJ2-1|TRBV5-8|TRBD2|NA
CASSLGLAGVHNEQFF
TGTGCCAGCAGCTTGGGGCTAGCGGGGGTCCACAATGAGCAGTTCTTC
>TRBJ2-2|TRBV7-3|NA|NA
CASSLGTYTGELFF
TGTGCCAGCAGCCTCGGGACATACACCGGGGAGCTGTTTTTT
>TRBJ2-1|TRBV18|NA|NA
CASSRTDLGEQFF
TGTGCCAGCTCAAGGACCGACCTGGGTGAGCAGTTCTTC
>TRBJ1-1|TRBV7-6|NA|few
CASSSMDKNTEAFF
TGTGCCAGCAGCTCCATGGACAAGAACACTGAAGCTTTCTTT
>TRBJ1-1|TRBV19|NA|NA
CASSILEENTEAFF
TGTGCCAGTAGTATTTTGGAGGAGAACACTGAAGCTTTCTTT
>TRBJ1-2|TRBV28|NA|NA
CASSFELANYGYTF
TGTGCCAGCAGTTTTGAGCTCGCTAACTATGGCTACACCTTC
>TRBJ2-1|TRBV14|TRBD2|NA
CASSQTSGSSYNEQFF
TGTGCCAGCAGCCAGACTAGCGGGAGCTCCTACAATGAGCAGTTCTTC
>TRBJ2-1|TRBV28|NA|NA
CASSSSLFAGTYNEQFF
TGTGCCAGCAGTTCCTCTCTCTTTGCGGGAACCTACAATGAGCAGTTCTTC
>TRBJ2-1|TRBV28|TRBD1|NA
CASSAGQAYNEQFF
TGTGCCAGCAGTGCCGGACAGGCTTACAATGAGCAGTTCTTC
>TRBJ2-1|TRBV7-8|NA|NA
CASSLEAVEYSNEQFF
TGTGCCAGCAGCTTAGAGGCGGTAGAATATAGCAATGAGCAGTTCTTC
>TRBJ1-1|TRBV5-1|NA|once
CASSYEVGGLNTEAFF
TGCGCCAGCAGCTACGAAGTGGGGGGACTGAACACTGAAGCTTTCTTT
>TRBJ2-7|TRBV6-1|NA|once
CASSAGQRSSYEQYF
TGTGCCAGCAGTGCCGGACAGAGGAGCTCCTACGAGCAGTACTTC
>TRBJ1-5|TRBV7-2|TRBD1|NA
CASSLAGGWNQPQHF
TGTGCCAGCAGCTTAGCAGGGGGCTGGAATCAGCCCCAGCATTTT
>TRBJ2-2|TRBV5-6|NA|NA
CASSSGQGIFPGELFF
TGTGCCAGCAGCTCTGGGCAGGGGATCTTTCCCGGGGAGCTGTTTTTT
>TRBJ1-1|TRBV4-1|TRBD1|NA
CASSQGTGDTEAFF
TGCGCCAGCAGCCAAGGGACAGGGGACACTGAAGCTTTCTTT
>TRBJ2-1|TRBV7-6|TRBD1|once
CASSLRTGGDWNEQFF
TGTGCCAGCAGCTTACGGACAGGGGGCGATTGGAATGAGCAGTTCTTC
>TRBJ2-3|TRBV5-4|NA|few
CASSLSGWADTQYF
TGTGCCAGCAGCTTGAGCGGGTGGGCAGATACGCAGTATTTT
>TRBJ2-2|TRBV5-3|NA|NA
CARSLIRSSLGTGELFF
TGTGCCAGAAGCCTAATTCGTAGCAGCCTAGGAACCGGGGAGCTGTTTTTT
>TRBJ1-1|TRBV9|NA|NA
CASSPKDGNTEAFF
TGTGCCAGCAGCCCTAAGGACGGGAACACTGAAGCTTTCTTT
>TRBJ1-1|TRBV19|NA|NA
CASTLSPWGAGTNTEAFF
TGTGCCAGTACTCTCTCCCCGTGGGGGGCAGGGACGAACACTGAAGCTTTCTTT
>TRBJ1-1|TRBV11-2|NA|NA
CASSLGALGEAFF
TGTGCCAGCAGCTTAGGAGCACTGGGAGAAGCTTTCTTT
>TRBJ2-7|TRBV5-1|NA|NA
CASSLYAGGYEQYF
TGCGCCAGCAGCTTGTATGCCGGGGGCTACGAGCAGTACTTC
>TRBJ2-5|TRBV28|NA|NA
CASSSPDMSQETQYF
TGTGCCAGCAGTTCCCCTGACATGTCCCAAGAGACCCAGTACTTC
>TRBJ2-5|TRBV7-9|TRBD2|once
CASSPNVGGEGETQYF
TGTGCCAGCAGCCCAAACGTCGGGGGGGAGGGAGAGACCCAGTACTTC
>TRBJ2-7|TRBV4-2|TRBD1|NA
CASSHLGTGTGSSNEQYF
TGTGCCAGCAGCCACCTTGGGACCGGGACAGGGAGCTCCAACGAGCAGTACTTC
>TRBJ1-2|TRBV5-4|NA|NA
CASSLEGGRGNGYTF
TGTGCCAGCAGCTTGGAAGGTGGCAGGGGTAATGGCTACACCTTC
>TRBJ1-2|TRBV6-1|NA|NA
CASFSRGYTF
TGTGCCAGCTTTTCTCGTGGCTACACCTTC